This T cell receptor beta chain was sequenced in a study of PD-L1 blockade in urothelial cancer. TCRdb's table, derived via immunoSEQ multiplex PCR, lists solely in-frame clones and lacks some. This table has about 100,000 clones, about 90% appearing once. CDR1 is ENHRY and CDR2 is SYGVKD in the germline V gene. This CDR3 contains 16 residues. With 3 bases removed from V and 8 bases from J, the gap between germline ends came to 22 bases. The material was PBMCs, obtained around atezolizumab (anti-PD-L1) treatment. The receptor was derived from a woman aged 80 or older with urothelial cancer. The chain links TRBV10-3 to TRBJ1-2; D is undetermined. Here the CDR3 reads CAISEPRASRPGGYTF. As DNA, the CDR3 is TGTGCCATCAGTGAACCCCGGGCATCACGTCCGGGGGGCTACACCTTC.